The 25 T cell receptor beta chains in this list originate from one sample, sequenced in a study of cytomegalovirus exposure and HLA in healthy donors. 13 Jbeta primers and 60 Vbeta primers were used for the PCR. The table came from immunoSEQ multiplex PCR; TCRdb's copy has only in-frame clones and leaves some out. Among about 140,000 clones, 82% were seen once, and the ten largest hold 3% to 3.5%. Sample: PBMCs. The source of these receptors is a male donor in good health and CMV-seronegative.

V and J are TRBV7-8 and TRBJ1-1; no reliable D call. The germline CDR1 and CDR2 sequences are SGHVS and FQNEAQ. V dropped 4 bases and J dropped 8 bases, with 8 bases sitting between them. The CDR3 sequence is 11 residues long. CDR3 protein: CASSSIEEAFF. DNA of the CDR3: TGTGCCAGCAGCTCCATTGAGGAAGCTTTCTTT.

The rearrangement uses TRBV5-4 and TRBJ2-1, with TRBD1 matching over 9 bases. CDR3 length: 15 residues. Germline CDR1 SGHNT, CDR2 YYREEE (reference sequence). The trim removed 2 bases at V and 5 bases at J, leaving 5 bases unmatched. CDR3 sequence (DNA): TGTGCCAGCAGCTTTAAGGGACAGGGTGACAATGAGCAGTTCTTC. The encoded protein is CASSFKGQGDNEQFF.

This clone was observed once. The chain has TRBV28 and TRBJ2-1; D is unclear. Germline CDR1 reads MDHEN; CDR2 reads SYDVKM. V was trimmed by 3 bases and J by 15 bases, leaving 12 bases between them. The CDR3 is 11 amino acids. The CDR3 sequence is CASSFYHLRFF. CDR3 nucleotides: TGTGCCAGCAGTTTCTACCATCTGAGGTTCTTC.

In this sample, this clone is medium-sized. The rearrangement uses TRBV25-1 and TRBJ2-3; weak D call: TRBD2 (5 bases). Trimming took 2 bases from V and 1 from J, leaving 13 bases between them. This CDR3 spans 16 amino acids. Germline V gene data show CDR1 as MGHDK and CDR2 as SYGVNS. The CDR3 DNA sequence: TGTGCCAGCAGTGAACGAGGGATGTTCGGCACAGATACGCAGTATTTT. This translates into CASSERGMFGTDTQYF.

This chain uses TRBV11-2 with TRBJ2-7, with D hard to call. Germline assignment: CDR1 SGHAT and CDR2 FQNNGV. The CDR3 loop spans 14 amino acids. Trimming removed 5 bases at V and 2 bases at J, with 13 bases between. CDR3 loop: CASSPSTPAYEQYF. The CDR3 bases are TGTGCCAGCAGCCCCTCGACTCCGGCCTACGAGCAGTACTTC.

This clone was picked up a small number of times. This sequence joins TRBV7-9 and TRBJ2-5; 11 nucleotides align to TRBD1. CDR3 size: 17 residues. Germline-derived CDR1 and CDR2 are SEHNR and FQNEAQ (reference sequence). Trimming removed 5 bases from V and 4 bases from J; junction bases left unmatched: 12. DNA for the CDR3: TGTGCCAGCAGCCCCTCCGGCCGGACAGGGGGCGCAGAGACCCAGTACTTC. Its translation: CASSPSGRTGGAETQYF.

The chain employs TRBV5-4 and TRBJ2-3, with 9 bases fitting TRBD2. V was clipped by 3 bases and J by 5 bases; unmatched bases: 7. The CDR3 is 15 amino acids. Germline V gene data show CDR1 as SGHNT and CDR2 as YYREEE (reference sequence). The CDR3, as DNA: TGTGCCAGCAGCTGGGGGACTAGCTTACAAGATACGCAGTATTTT. Its protein product is CASSWGTSLQDTQYF. Together with reference TRBV5-4 and TRBJ2-3, the CDR3 gives the full variable domain: ETGVTQSPTHLIKTRGQQVTLRCSSQSGHNTVSWYQQALGQGPQFIFQYYREEENGRGNFPPRFSGLQFPNYSSELNVNALELDDSALYLCASSWGTSLQDTQYFGPGTRLTVL.

The gene calls are TRBV6-4 and TRBJ1-2; 9 bases are shared with TRBD1. The CDR3 is 11 residues long. J was trimmed by 8 bases and V by 9 bases; bases with no gene match: 4. CDR1 is MRHNA, CDR2 SNTAGT, per germline. CDR3 nucleotide sequence: TGTGCCAGTGGGACAGGGAAAGGCTACACCTTC. It is translated as CASGTGKGYTF.

The rearrangement joins TRBV5-8 to TRBJ1-5; D gene uncertain. This CDR3 spans 13 amino acids. V lost 3 bases, J lost 5 bases, and 9 bases lay in between. CDR1 and CDR2 (germline): SGHTS, YDEGEE. The CDR3 region has the DNA TGTGCCAGCAGCTCGTCGCGGGATCAGCCCCAGCATTTT. Translated: CASSSSRDQPQHF.

The chain employs TRBV11-2 and TRBJ2-1; 11 bases agree with TRBD2. Trimming removed 1 base from V and 7 bases from J; junction bases left unmatched: 9. The CDR3 has 17 amino acids. Germline V gives CDR1 SGHAT, CDR2 FQNNGV. The CDR3 nucleotides are TGTGCCAGCAGCTTAGGCCGCGGTAGCGGGAGGGGGAATGAGCAGTTCTTC. Its protein is CASSLGRGSGRGNEQFF. The full variable domain, completed using reference TRBV11-2 and TRBJ2-1, is EAGVAQSPRYKIIEKRQSVAFWCNPISGHATLYWYQQILGQGPKLLIQFQNNGVVDDSQLPKDRFSAERLKGVDSTLKIQPAKLEDSAVYLCASSLGRGSGRGNEQFFGPGTRLTVL.

This clone came up once. The V and J genes are TRBV13 and TRBJ2-2, with 7 positions matching TRBD2. V shed 6 bases, J shed 5 bases, and the junction held 6 bases outside the gene matches. The CDR3 is 14 residues long. Looked up from germline, CDR1 is PRHDT and CDR2 is FYEKMQ (reference sequence). The CDR3 sequence is CASSLGSGTGELFF. The CDR3 DNA follows: TGTGCCAGCAGTTTGGGTAGCGGGACCGGGGAGCTGTTTTTT.

This clone has more than one count but fewer than ten. The chain uses TRBV10-3 and TRBJ2-7; TRBD2 agrees at 12 bases. This CDR3 region has 14 residues. Germline V gene sequence: CDR1 ENHRY, CDR2 SYGVKD. After removal of 6 bases from V and 3 bases from J, the junction contained 3 bases not matched to a gene. The DNA for the CDR3 is TGTGCCATCAGGGAGACTAGCGGGAGCTACGAGCAGTACTTC. Residues: CAIRETSGSYEQYF.

J is TRBJ1-4 and V is TRBV7-8, with a possible D match to TRBD1 (6 bases). The CDR3 totals 16 residues. Deletions cut 5 bases from V and 5 bases from J, with 18 bases between. Germline V gene data show CDR1 as SGHVS and CDR2 as FQNEAQ. CDR3 bases: TGTGCCAGCAGCGCAATCGGGGCAGGGGAAAATGAAAAACTGTTTTTT. This translates into CASSAIGAGENEKLFF. Looking up the rest from reference TRBV7-8 and TRBJ1-4 gives the full variable domain: GAGVSQSPRYKVAKRGQDVALRCDPISGHVSLFWYQQALGQGPEFLTYFQNEAQLDKSGLPSDRFFAERPEGSVSTLKIQRTQQEDSAVYLCASSAIGAGENEKLFFGSGTQLSVL.

The CDR3 region has the DNA TGTGCCAGCAGCCAAGATCAACGGACAGTTGGTCAGCCCCAGCATTTT. As protein: CASSQDQRTVGQPQHF. V and J are TRBV4-2 and TRBJ1-5; perhaps TRBD1 as D (6 bases). The CDR3 extends over 16 amino acids. Germline values: CDR1 LGHNA, CDR2 YNFKEQ. Trimming left V 0 bases short and J 6 bases short, with 15 bases between.

The chain employs TRBV25-1 and TRBJ1-4; perhaps TRBD1 as D (6 bases). This CDR3 is built from 17 residues. The V and J ends lost 0 bases and 6 bases respectively, with 17 bases between them. Germline CDR1 and CDR2: MGHDK and SYGVNS. The CDR3 sequence: CASSEYGTTGYDEKLFF. The CDR3 DNA reads TGTGCCAGCAGTGAATACGGAACGACAGGCTATGATGAAAAACTGTTTTTT. The full variable domain, completed using reference TRBV25-1 and TRBJ1-4, is EADIYQTPRYLVIGTGKKITLECSQTMGHDKMYWYQQDPGMELHLIHYSYGVNSTEKGDLSSESTVSRIRTEHFPLTLESARPSHTSQYLCASSEYGTTGYDEKLFFGSGTQLSVL.

The rearrangement links TRBV7-7 to TRBJ2-1; the match to TRBD2 covers 8 bases. From germline, CDR1 is SSHAT and CDR2 FNYEAQ (reference sequence). The CDR3 contains 12 residues. Unmatched junction bases numbered 3, after V lost 5 bases and J lost 9 bases. The CDR3 is CASSSGRGEQFF. The CDR3 DNA reads as TGTGCCAGCAGCAGCGGGAGAGGTGAGCAGTTCTTC.

The chain carries TRBV5-1 and TRBJ2-7; 7 bases map to TRBD1. The CDR3 runs to 16 residues. The germline gives CDR1 SGHRS, CDR2 YFSETQ. J gave up 0 bases and V 4 bases, and 10 bases lay outside the gene matches. The CDR3 here is CASSATGTVNSYEQYF. CDR3 bases: TGCGCCAGCAGCGCGACCGGGACAGTAAACTCCTACGAGCAGTACTTC.

The chain combines TRBV25-1 with TRBJ1-6, with TRBD1 identical over 7 bases. V was pared by 3 bases and J by 10 bases, with 12 bases of the junction left unmatched. The CDR3 has 16 amino acids. In germline, CDR1 is MGHDK, CDR2 SYGVNS. The CDR3 loop is CASSEWGQRMGSPLHF. The CDR3 DNA reads as TGTGCCAGCAGTGAGTGGGGACAGAGAATGGGATCACCCCTCCACTTT.

The chain is built from TRBV4-2 and TRBJ2-7; D may be TRBD2 (6 bases). In germline, CDR1 is LGHNA, CDR2 YNFKEQ. The CDR3 loop spans 16 amino acids. V lost 0 bases and J lost 5, with 17 bases in between. For the CDR3, the DNA is TGTGCCAGCAGCCAAGATTTCGGGGGTGCTACTGACGAGCAGTACTTC. The encoded protein is CASSQDFGGATDEQYF.

There are a few counts of this clone. The rearrangement uses TRBV19 and TRBJ2-3, with 7 bases identical to TRBD1. The V gene end was trimmed by 10 bases and the J gene end by 8 bases; junction bases not matched to a gene: 15. Germline lookup yields CDR1 LNHDA and CDR2 SQIVND (reference sequence). This CDR3 is 14 amino acids long. The CDR3 region is CATASGQPGGTQYF. The CDR3 DNA is TGTGCCACGGCATCGGGACAGCCTGGGGGTACGCAGTATTTT. The variable domain in full, with the rest retrieved from reference TRBV19 and TRBJ2-3, is DGGITQSPKYLFRKEGQNVTLSCEQNLNHDAMYWYRQDPGQGLRLIYYSQIVNDFQKGDIAEGYSVSREKKESFPLTVTSAQKNPTAFYLCATASGQPGGTQYFGPGTRLTVL.

The rearrangement links TRBV5-4 to TRBJ2-4; 8 positions agree with TRBD2. Germline CDR1 reads SGHNT; CDR2 reads YYREEE (reference sequence). There are 16 residues in the CDR3. The ends lost 4 bases at V and 6 bases at J; junction bases unmatched: 12. CDR3 sequence reads: CASSESGRAGGNIQYF. CDR3 sequence (DNA): TGTGCCAGCAGCGAGTCGGGCCGCGCGGGGGGAAACATTCAGTACTTC.

The chain combines TRBV2 with TRBJ2-6; TRBD1 matches 8 bases. The CDR3 spans 16 residues. Germline V CDR1 and CDR2: SNHLY, FYNNEI. The V segment lost 7 bases and the J segment 0 bases; nucleotides outside the gene matches: 5. The DNA of the CDR3 is TGTGCCAGCATCAAGGACAGGGCCTCTGGGGCCAACGTCCTGACTTTC. Translating it yields CASIKDRASGANVLTF.

The chain recombines TRBV5-8 with TRBJ1-4, with D possibly TRBD1 on 6 matching bases. This CDR3 has 14 amino acids. V was trimmed by 0 bases and J by 7 bases, leaving 10 bases between them. Looked up from germline, CDR1 is SGHTS and CDR2 is YDEGEE. The CDR3 is CASSLGQGSEKLFF. CDR3 nucleotides: TGTGCCAGCAGCTTGGGTCAGGGGAGTGAAAAACTGTTTTTT. The whole variable domain, remainder taken from reference TRBV5-8 and TRBJ1-4, is EAGVTQSPTHLIKTRGQQATLRCSPISGHTSVYWYQQALGLGLQFLLWYDEGEERNRGNFPPRFSGRQFPNYSSELNVNALELEDSALYLCASSLGQGSEKLFFGSGTQLSVL.

This clone was counted once. A read error may produce the germline difference seen at one junction end. The chain has TRBV28 and TRBJ1-2, with 7 nucleotides matching TRBD1. Germline CDR1 is MDHEN and CDR2 is SYDVKM. CDR3 length: 12 residues. The CDR3 sequence: CASSLKRDRLSF. CDR3 nucleotide sequence: TGTGCCAGCAGTTTGAAACGGGACAGATTATCCTTC.

Worth noting for this clone: The same CDR3 arises from other DNA sequences in this sample as well. The chain joins TRBV4-3 to TRBJ2-1; TRBD2 agrees at 10 bases. J was trimmed by 7 bases and V by 1 base; bases with no gene match: 4. The CDR3 contains 15 residues. Germline values: CDR1 LGHNA, CDR2 YSLEER. CDR3 amino acids: CASSQGLAGVNEQFF. CDR3 bases: TGCGCCAGCAGCCAAGGCCTAGCGGGAGTAAATGAGCAGTTCTTC.